Below, one TCR beta chain is given with its context. The entry originates in a study of blood T cell repertoires in COVID-19. Method: immunoSEQ multiplex PCR; TCRdb's copy keeps in-frame clones and lacks some. Among 150,000 or so clones listed, about 91% were seen once. Germline CDR1 KGHSH, CDR2 LQKENI. J gave up 3 bases and V 6 bases, and 4 bases lay outside the gene matches. CDR3 size: 13 residues. The receptor comes from a woman aged 55-69 years with acute or convalescent COVID-19. The chain carries TRBV18 and TRBJ1-2, with 7 bases lining up with TRBD1. The sequencing sample was made of peripheral blood. The CDR3 DNA reads TGTGCCAGCTCCCACGACAGGGACTATGGCTACACCTTC. Translated: CASSHDRDYGYTF.